These 8 T cell receptor beta chains originate from one sample sequenced in a study of shared clonotypes between healthy human individuals. Profiling relied on immunoSEQ multiplex PCR, and the TCRdb table lists in-frame clones only, not all of them. The data contain a few hundred thousand clones, around 77% of them singletons. The source material was PBMCs. These receptors all stem from a woman between 40 and 50 years old in good health. Some clones in this sample may be carry-over from other donors' samples.

The genes are TRBV5-6 and TRBJ1-2, with TRBD1 as a possible D gene (6 bases). The CDR3 loop spans 15 amino acids. Germline loops: CDR1 SGHDT, CDR2 YYEEEE. The ends were cut back, 2 bases at V and 4 bases at J, with 15 bases in the middle. The chain's CDR3 is CASSLGGPTPYGYTF. The CDR3 DNA is TGTGCCAGCAGCTTAGGGGGGCCTACTCCCTATGGCTACACCTTC.

V gene TRBV28 combines with J gene TRBJ2-7; 8 bases are shared with TRBD2. Germline lookup yields CDR1 MDHEN and CDR2 SYDVKM. V shed 4 bases and J 3 bases; nucleotides not matched to a gene: 5. The CDR3 has 14 amino acids. For the CDR3, the DNA is TGTGCCAGCAGTTCCCCTGGGACTAGCTACGAGCAGTACTTC. Protein product: CASSSPGTSYEQYF.

The genes are TRBV15 and TRBJ2-7, with 7 bases identical to TRBD1. V shed 5 bases and J 2 bases; nucleotides not matched to a gene: 12. The CDR3 loop spans 16 amino acids. CDR1 and CDR2 (germline): LNHNV, YYDKDF (reference sequence). As DNA, the CDR3 is TGTGCCACCAGCCAGCCCGACAGGGATTCTACCTACGAGCAGTACTTC. This gives the protein CATSQPDRDSTYEQYF. The full variable domain, rest sourced from reference TRBV15 and TRBJ2-7, is DAMVIQNPRYQVTQFGKPVTLSCSQTLNHNVMYWYQQKSSQAPKLLFHYYDKDFNNEADTPDNFQSRRPNTSFCFLDIRSPGLGDTAMYLCATSQPDRDSTYEQYFGPGTRLTVT.

At least ten counts were recorded for this clone. Here the CDR3 reads CASSQRAGGFDEKLFF. CDR3 coding DNA: TGCGCCAGCAGCCAGCGGGCAGGGGGATTCGATGAAAAACTGTTTTTT. The chain recombines TRBV4-3 with TRBJ1-4, with 7 bases that match TRBD1. The V gene's germline CDR1 is LGHNA and CDR2 YSLEER. J lost 6 bases, V lost 3 bases, and 10 bases had no gene match. This CDR3 is built from 16 residues.

The CDR3 bases are TGTGCCAGCAGTTTCTTAAGCCGGGACAGCTACGAGCAGTACTTC. Translating gives CASSFLSRDSYEQYF. The chain combines TRBV27 with TRBJ2-7; 7 nucleotides agree with TRBD1. This CDR3 contains 15 residues. V was pared by 3 bases and J by 3 bases, with 8 bases of the junction left unmatched. Looked up from germline, CDR1 is MNHEY and CDR2 is SMNVEV (reference sequence).

The V gene is TRBV6-1, the J gene TRBJ1-3; D uncertain. CDR1 is MNHNS and CDR2 is SASEGT in the germline V gene. The CDR3 totals 14 residues. V shed 2 bases and J shed 4 bases, with 9 bases lying between them. This chain's CDR3 is CASSEREIGNTIYF. In nucleotides, the CDR3 is TGTGCCAGCAGTGAACGGGAAATCGGAAACACCATATATTTT.

Concerning this clone: The likely explanation is a read error, given a far larger clone one base away. The sample contains more than one DNA sequence encoding this CDR3. This rearrangement joins TRBV4-2 to TRBJ2-5, with D tentatively TRBD1 (7 bases). The germline V gene encodes CDR1 LGHNA and CDR2 YNFKEQ. This CDR3 region has 16 residues. CDR3 loop: CASSQGREAGGETQYF. The CDR3 nucleotides read TGTGCCAGCAGTCAAGGTCGAGAAGCAGGGGGGGAGACCCAGTACTTC.

The V and J genes are TRBV7-2 and TRBJ2-3; TRBD2 aligns across 14 bases. Germline CDR1 SGHTA, CDR2 FQGNSA. Trimming took 6 bases from V and 6 from J; bases not matched to a gene: 5. CDR3 length: 15 amino acids. CDR3 DNA: TGTGCCAGCAGACCGGGACTAGCGGGAGCCGATACGCAGTATTTT. It yields the protein CASRPGLAGADTQYF.